The clone carrying this TCR beta chain was counted between two and nine times. Germline values: CDR1 MGHDK, CDR2 SYGVNS. The length of the CDR3 is 16 residues. V dropped 3 bases and J dropped 4 bases, with 17 bases sitting between them. The data stem from a study of blood T cell repertoires in COVID-19. Study as a whole: Specimens from acute and convalescent COVID-19 originated in the United States, Italy and Spain. The cDNA or gDNA used as material had been derived from T cells, B-cell-depleted T cells, or PBMCs.

Authors' data handling: Researchers report that nucleated cell counts were estimated from reference gene primer amplification. TCRdb's table, derived via immunoSEQ multiplex PCR, lists solely in-frame clones and lacks some. V and J calls and clone size are copied from that table; D and trimming were computed from the DNA. The table includes fewer than 250,000 clones, approximately 80% detected once. The source is an elderly woman with acute or convalescent COVID-19. Sequencing was performed on peripheral blood. The J gene is TRBJ2-3, the V gene TRBV25-1; D may be TRBD1 (6 bases). The CDR3 bases are TGTGCCAGCAGTGAGGGGGTCAGGGGTTACGCAGATACGCAGTATTTT. The encoded protein is CASSEGVRGYADTQYF.